A single TCR beta chain is shown here with its context. Its target is unknown. This record belongs to a study of graft-versus-host responses after intestinal transplantation. Study-wide background: Transplants were multivisceral, liver-intestinal, or isolated intestinal. General study results and limits: Ileal or blood samples showed some GvH clones first, and such clones were also found in recipient marrow. Patients who carried graft-donor T cell macrochimerism also had high graft-versus-host to host-versus-graft clonal ratios in their allografts. Association was observed between peak circulating GvH clone levels and early post-transplant HvG declines.

Germline V gives CDR1 SGHTA, CDR2 FQGNSA. There are 15 residues in the CDR3. Trimming cost V 5 bases and J 1 base; bases outside gene matches: 3. Intraepithelial plus lamina propria lymphocytes were released by processing graft tissue. Method: immunoSEQ multiplex PCR; TCRdb's copy keeps in-frame clones and lacks some. The sample contains some 15,000 clones, around 77% of which appear only once. Specimen: ileum tissue, collected around 470 days after intestinal transplant. The chain joins TRBV7-2 to TRBJ2-3; 10 nucleotides line up with TRBD2. The source of this sequence is a human patient who received an intestinal transplant, so some T cells may come from the graft donor. The CDR3 here is CASSPGTSGTDTQYF. As DNA, the CDR3 is TGTGCCAGCAGCCCCGGGACTAGCGGCACAGATACGCAGTATTTT.